These 29 T cell receptor beta chains were all obtained from the same sample, sequenced in a study of cytomegalovirus exposure and HLA in healthy donors. Assay: immunoSEQ multiplex PCR; the TCRdb copy retains only in-frame clones and omits some. This sample has fewer than 250,000 clones, with about 83% found just once. The sequenced sample was PBMCs. These receptor sequences come from a man in his late teens or twenties in good health and CMV-seronegative.

V usage is TRBV4-1 and J usage is TRBJ2-5; D is unresolved. The CDR3 has 12 residues. In germline, CDR1 is MGHRA, CDR2 YSYEKL. V lost 3 bases, J lost 5 bases, and 7 bases lay in between. The CDR3 protein is CASSQLGETQYF. CDR3 nucleotide sequence: TGCGCCAGCAGCCAGCTCGGGGAGACCCAGTACTTC.

This rearrangement joins TRBV11-2 to TRBJ2-5, with D possibly matching TRBD2 (6 bases). V was trimmed by 3 bases and J by 2 bases, leaving 16 bases between them. Germline V gene data show CDR1 as SGHAT and CDR2 as FQNNGV. The CDR3 covers 16 residues. The chain's CDR3 is CASSFPPGTLQETQYF. DNA of the CDR3: TGTGCCAGCAGCTTCCCCCCGGGGACTCTTCAAGAGACCCAGTACTTC.

The chain has TRBV7-8 and TRBJ2-7, with D perhaps TRBD1 (5 bases). The CDR3 runs to 14 residues. Looked up from germline, CDR1 is SGHVS and CDR2 is FQNEAQ. Trimming took off 3 bases at V and 7 bases at J, with 16 bases between the two ends. CDR3 bases: TGTGCCAGCAGCTTGGGCCCCGTGGGGCGGGAGCAGTACTTC. This encodes CASSLGPVGREQYF.

Note on this clone: The junction shows a germline mismatch at one end, possibly a read error. The CDR3 DNA is TGTGCCAGCAGCTTAGAAGGACTATCCTTCGAGCAGTACTTC. This encodes CASSLEGLSFEQYF. The chain uses TRBV7-9 and TRBJ2-7, with D tentatively TRBD2 (6 bases). This CDR3 is built from 14 residues. Germline CDR1 is SEHNR and CDR2 is FQNEAQ (reference sequence). Based on the CDR3 plus reference TRBV7-9 and TRBJ2-7, the full variable domain is DTGVSQNPRHKITKRGQNVTFRCDPISEHNRLYWYRQTLGQGPEFLTYFQNEAQLEKSRLLSDRFSAERPKGSFSTLEIQRTEQGDSAMYLCASSLEGLSFEQYFGPGTRLTVT.

The rearrangement joins TRBV7-2 to TRBJ1-5, with TRBD1 matching 9 bases. With V trimmed by 4 bases and J by 0 bases, 7 bases remained unmatched. The CDR3 loop spans 17 amino acids. CDR1 and CDR2 from the germline V gene are SGHTA and FQGNSA. The CDR3 bases are TGTGCCAGCAGCTGGAGAACAGGGGGCTATAGCAATCAGCCCCAGCATTTT. Translation: CASSWRTGGYSNQPQHF.

The chain couples TRBV29-1 to TRBJ1-1; D unclear. The V end was cut by 1 base, the J end by 11 bases, with 11 bases between. CDR3 size: 11 residues. Germline lookup yields CDR1 SQVTM and CDR2 ANQGSEA. CDR3 nucleotides: TGCAGCGTTGAAGTCGGGGTAGGGGCTTTCTTT. Protein product: CSVEVGVGAFF.

This clone was observed a single time. The chain recombines TRBV9 with TRBJ2-3, with D possibly matching TRBD1 (5 bases). Germline loops: CDR1 SGDLS, CDR2 YYNGEE. The CDR3 has 16 amino acids. Trimming pared 0 bases from V and 2 bases from J, leaving 13 bases between. The CDR3 DNA follows: TGTGCCAGCAGCGTAGAGGTTTACAGGACCACAGATACGCAGTATTTT. Translated, it gives CASSVEVYRTTDTQYF.

The chain is built from TRBV4-1 and TRBJ1-5; D remains ambiguous. Per the germline V gene, CDR1 is MGHRA and CDR2 is YSYEKL. The CDR3 covers 13 residues. The ends were cut back, 0 bases at V and 7 bases at J, with 7 bases in the middle. The CDR3, as DNA: TGCGCCAGCAGCCAAGAGTCGGAGCAGCCCCAGCATTTT. Protein product: CASSQESEQPQHF.

The chain carries TRBV4-2 and TRBJ2-5; a weak D match, TRBD2 (5 bases). This CDR3 contains 13 residues. The V and J ends lost 1 base and 7 bases respectively, with 10 bases between them. Germline lookup yields CDR1 LGHNA and CDR2 YNFKEQ. The CDR3 DNA follows: TGTGCCAGCAGCCAAGTTCTAGAGGGGACCCAGTACTTC. It specifies CASSQVLEGTQYF.

The J gene is TRBJ2-7, the V gene TRBV9, with 8 bases identical to TRBD2. This CDR3 has 13 amino acids. Germline values: CDR1 SGDLS, CDR2 YYNGEE. Germline trimming cut 2 bases from V and 6 bases from J; bases unmatched to any gene: 4. CDR3 DNA: TGTGCCAGCAGCGTCAAGAGCGGGAGCGAGCAGTACTTC. This translates into CASSVKSGSEQYF. The full variable domain, its missing parts supplied by reference TRBV9 and TRBJ2-7, is DSGVTQTPKHLITATGQRVTLRCSPRSGDLSVYWYQQSLDQGLQFLIQYYNGEERAKGNILERFSAQQFPDLHSELNLSSLELGDSALYFCASSVKSGSEQYFGPGTRLTVT.

This clone was counted only a few times. This chain connects TRBV10-1 to TRBJ1-1; TRBD1 agrees at 7 bases. This CDR3 region has 12 residues. V trimming: 6 bases; J trimming: 7 bases; junction bases outside the gene matches: 5. Germline V lookup: CDR1 WNHNN, CDR2 SYGVQD (reference sequence). Written as DNA, the CDR3 is TGCGCCAGCAGCAGACAGGGTGGTGAAGCTTTCTTT. Translation: CASSRQGGEAFF.

For this clone: Within the sample, other DNA sequences also encode this same CDR3. This chain uses TRBV28 with TRBJ1-2; 8 bases are shared with TRBD1. The CDR3 loop spans 14 amino acids. Germline-derived CDR1 and CDR2 are MDHEN and SYDVKM. V shed 5 bases and J 4 bases; nucleotides not matched to a gene: 6. CDR3 in DNA: TGTGCCAGCAGTCTCGGACAGGGCAGCTATGGCTACACCTTC. Protein product: CASSLGQGSYGYTF.

The J gene is TRBJ2-2, the V gene TRBV11-2; 7 bases line up with TRBD2. The CDR3 runs 15 residues. From germline, CDR1 is SGHAT and CDR2 FQNNGV. Trimming at V came to 4 bases and at J to 1 base, leaving 3 bases not matched to a gene. This CDR3 is CASSSGGGNTGELFF. The CDR3 nucleotides read TGTGCCAGCAGCTCAGGCGGGGGGAACACCGGGGAGCTGTTTTTT. Complete variable domain (other parts from reference TRBV11-2 and TRBJ2-2): EAGVAQSPRYKIIEKRQSVAFWCNPISGHATLYWYQQILGQGPKLLIQFQNNGVVDDSQLPKDRFSAERLKGVDSTLKIQPAKLEDSAVYLCASSSGGGNTGELFFGEGSRLTVL.

A single count supports this clone. The rearrangement joins TRBV30 to TRBJ2-3; possible D gene TRBD2, 5 bases. Germline V gene sequence: CDR1 GTSNPN, CDR2 SVGIG (reference sequence). Trimming pared 3 bases from V and 0 bases from J, leaving 13 bases between. The CDR3 covers 15 residues. CDR3: CAWREPGYSTDTQYF. CDR3 DNA sequence: TGTGCCTGGAGAGAACCGGGGTATAGCACAGATACGCAGTATTTT.

The J gene is TRBJ2-1, the V gene TRBV6-5; D perhaps matches TRBD2 (5 bases). The V end lost 8 bases, the J end lost 9 bases, and 14 bases lay between the germline ends. The CDR3 contains 12 residues. The V gene's germline CDR1 is MNHEY and CDR2 SVGAGI. CDR3: CASGRTLGEQFF. The CDR3 coding sequence is TGTGCCAGCGGGAGAACCCTCGGTGAGCAGTTCTTC.

The gene calls are TRBV28 and TRBJ1-4; no clear D gene. Trimming pared 1 base from V and 0 bases from J, leaving 9 bases between. CDR3 size: 16 residues. CDR1 and CDR2 (germline): MDHEN, SYDVKM. The CDR3 is CASSLYPRATNEKLFF. The CDR3 DNA follows: TGTGCCAGCAGTTTATATCCCCGCGCAACTAATGAAAAACTGTTTTTT.

V gene TRBV7-2 combines with J gene TRBJ2-3, with D uncertain. The V gene's germline CDR1 is SGHTA and CDR2 FQGNSA. This CDR3 is 14 amino acids long. V was shortened by 6 bases and J by 1 base, with 11 bases between the two germline ends. In DNA, the CDR3 is TGTGCCAGCAGAATCACCGTAGGCACAGATACGCAGTATTTT. Translating it yields CASRITVGTDTQYF.

This clone occurred once. V usage is TRBV5-8 and J usage is TRBJ1-2; TRBD1 is a possible D gene (5 bases). CDR3 length: 13 amino acids. The V end was cut by 4 bases, the J end by 8 bases, with 15 bases between. CDR1 is SGHTS and CDR2 is YDEGEE in the germline V gene. In nucleotides, the CDR3 is TGTGCCAGCAGCAATCAGGGAGGGCGGGGCTACACCTTC. Translation gives CASSNQGGRGYTF.

This chain joins TRBV7-7 and TRBJ2-7; 10 bases align to TRBD1. The germline V gene has CDR1 SSHAT and CDR2 FNYEAQ (reference sequence). This CDR3 contains 13 residues. Unmatched junction bases numbered 1, after V lost 2 bases and J lost 6 bases. The CDR3 protein is CASSLRDRGEQYF. In nucleotides, the CDR3 is TGTGCCAGCAGCTTAAGGGACAGGGGCGAGCAGTACTTC.

CDR3 bases: TGTGCCAGCAGCAAAAAGACAGGGCGGAACACTGAAGCTTTCTTT. Its translation is CASSKKTGRNTEAFF. The chain employs TRBV21-1 and TRBJ1-1; the table assigns TRBD1, which was not confirmed against the DNA. TRBV21-1 is described as a pseudogene. The CDR3 extends over 15 amino acids.

The chain couples TRBV7-8 to TRBJ2-3; 13 bases align to TRBD2. Looked up from germline, CDR1 is SGHVS and CDR2 is FQNEAQ. V was clipped by 5 bases and J by 3 bases; unmatched bases: 5. The CDR3 extends over 16 amino acids. CDR3 in amino acids: CASSQTSGGGTDTQYF. CDR3 DNA: TGTGCCAGCAGCCAAACTAGCGGGGGGGGAACAGATACGCAGTATTTT.

The table lists this clone with a few counts. The sample holds other DNA sequences that translate to the same CDR3. V gene TRBV28 combines with J gene TRBJ2-7; D unclear. Germline CDR1 reads MDHEN; CDR2 reads SYDVKM. V was shortened by 2 bases and J by 3 bases, with 2 bases between the two germline ends. This CDR3 is 11 amino acids long. CDR3 DNA sequence: TGTGCCAGCAGTTTACGCTACGAGCAGTACTTC. Encoded protein: CASSLRYEQYF.

The chain uses TRBV27 and TRBJ2-1; TRBD2 matches 7 bases. The V and J ends lost 0 bases and 6 bases, in that order; junction bases with no gene match: 5. The CDR3 loop spans 15 amino acids. Germline CDR1 MNHEY, CDR2 SMNVEV (reference sequence). The CDR3 sequence: CASSLSGGGLNEQFF. CDR3 in DNA: TGTGCCAGCAGTTTATCAGGCGGGGGACTCAATGAGCAGTTCTTC.

The chain joins TRBV2 to TRBJ1-4; TRBD1 matches 8 bases. Germline V gene lookup returns CDR1 SNHLY and CDR2 FYNNEI. The CDR3 is 14 amino acids. V was clipped by 5 bases and J by 8 bases; unmatched bases: 7. CDR3 protein: CASSTDRAFEKLFF. In DNA, the CDR3 is TGTGCCAGCAGTACGGACAGGGCGTTCGAAAAACTGTTTTTT.

The rearrangement joins TRBV6-8 to TRBJ1-1; D remains ambiguous. Germline loops: CDR1 MNHGY, CDR2 SAAAGT. The CDR3 is 16 amino acids. Trimming left V 6 bases short and J 3 bases short, with 20 bases between. The CDR3 coding sequence is TGTGCCAGCAGCCCCTTTCCGCGACGGGGAGACACTGAAGCTTTCTTT. Translated: CASSPFPRRGDTEAFF.

This clone has more than one count but fewer than ten. The chain couples TRBV4-3 to TRBJ1-1; maybe TRBD1 (5 bases). Trimming removed 4 bases from V and 0 bases from J, with 9 bases in between. Looked up from germline, CDR1 is LGHNA and CDR2 is YSLEER. The CDR3 contains 14 residues. The chain's CDR3 is CASSLQGMNTEAFF. CDR3 sequence (DNA): TGCGCCAGCAGCCTCCAGGGAATGAACACTGAAGCTTTCTTT.

The V gene is TRBV5-4, the J gene TRBJ2-2; 8 bases match TRBD2. V dropped 5 bases and J dropped 4; count of bases not matched to a gene: 7. The CDR3 has 15 amino acids. Germline V gene lookup returns CDR1 SGHNT and CDR2 YYREEE (reference sequence). CDR3 residues: CASRGAGAFTGELFF. The CDR3 DNA reads as TGTGCCAGCAGGGGAGCGGGGGCCTTCACCGGGGAGCTGTTTTTT.

The chain employs TRBV5-6 and TRBJ2-7, with 7 bases matching TRBD2. V trimming: 1 base; J trimming: 2 bases; junction bases outside the gene matches: 9. CDR1 is SGHDT, CDR2 YYEEEE, per germline. The CDR3 extends over 16 amino acids. The CDR3 region is CASSLPGGDGPYEQYF. The CDR3 DNA reads TGTGCCAGCAGCTTGCCTGGGGGGGACGGGCCCTACGAGCAGTACTTC.

The rearrangement joins TRBV29-1 to TRBJ1-1; tentatively, D is TRBD1 (6 bases). V lost 5 bases and J 4 bases, leaving 14 bases between the germline ends. The CDR3 loop spans 13 amino acids. From germline, CDR1 is SQVTM and CDR2 ANQGSEA. Here the CDR3 reads CSVWVGGGTEAFF. In DNA form, the CDR3 reads TGCAGCGTTTGGGTTGGGGGCGGCACTGAAGCTTTCTTT.